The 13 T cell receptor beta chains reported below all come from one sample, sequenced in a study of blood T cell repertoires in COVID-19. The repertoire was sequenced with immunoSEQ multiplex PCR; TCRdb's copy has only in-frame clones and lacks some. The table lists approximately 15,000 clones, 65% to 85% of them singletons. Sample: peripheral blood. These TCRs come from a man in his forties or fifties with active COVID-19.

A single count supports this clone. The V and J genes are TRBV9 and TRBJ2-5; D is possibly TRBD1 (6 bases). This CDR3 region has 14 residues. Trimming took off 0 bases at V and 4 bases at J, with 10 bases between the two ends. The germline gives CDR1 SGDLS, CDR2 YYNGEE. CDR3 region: CASSVDNRAETQYF. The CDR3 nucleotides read TGTGCCAGCAGCGTAGACAACAGGGCAGAGACCCAGTACTTC.

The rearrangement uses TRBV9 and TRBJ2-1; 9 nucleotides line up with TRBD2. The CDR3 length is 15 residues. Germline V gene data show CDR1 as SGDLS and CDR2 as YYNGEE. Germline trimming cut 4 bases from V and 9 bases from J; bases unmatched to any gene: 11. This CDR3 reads CASSIAGEAYGEQFF. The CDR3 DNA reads TGTGCCAGCAGCATAGCGGGAGAGGCTTACGGTGAGCAGTTCTTC.

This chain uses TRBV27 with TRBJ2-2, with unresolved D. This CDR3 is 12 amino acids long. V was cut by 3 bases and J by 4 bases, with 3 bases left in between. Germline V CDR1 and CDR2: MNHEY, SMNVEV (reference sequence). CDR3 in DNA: TGTGCCAGCAGTTTGGCCACCGGGGAGCTGTTTTTT. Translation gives CASSLATGELFF.

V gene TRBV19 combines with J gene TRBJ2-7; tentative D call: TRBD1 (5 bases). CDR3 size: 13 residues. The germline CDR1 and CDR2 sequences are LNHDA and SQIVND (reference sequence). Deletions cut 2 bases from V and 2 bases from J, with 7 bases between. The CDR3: CASSIQGPYEQYF. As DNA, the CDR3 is TGTGCCAGTAGTATACAGGGTCCCTACGAGCAGTACTTC.

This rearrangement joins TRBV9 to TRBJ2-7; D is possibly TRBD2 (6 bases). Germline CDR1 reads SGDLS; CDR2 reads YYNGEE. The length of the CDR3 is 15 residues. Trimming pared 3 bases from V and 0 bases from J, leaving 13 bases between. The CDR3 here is CASSETLGGSYEQYF. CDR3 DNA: TGTGCCAGCAGCGAGACCCTCGGGGGCTCCTACGAGCAGTACTTC.

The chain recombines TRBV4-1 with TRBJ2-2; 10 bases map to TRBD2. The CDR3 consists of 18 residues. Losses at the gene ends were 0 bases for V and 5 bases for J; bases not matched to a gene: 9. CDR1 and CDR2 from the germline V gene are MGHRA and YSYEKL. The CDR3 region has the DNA TGCGCCAGCAGCCAAGATGGCGCTAGCGGGAGCCTGACCGGGGAGCTGTTTTTT. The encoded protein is CASSQDGASGSLTGELFF.

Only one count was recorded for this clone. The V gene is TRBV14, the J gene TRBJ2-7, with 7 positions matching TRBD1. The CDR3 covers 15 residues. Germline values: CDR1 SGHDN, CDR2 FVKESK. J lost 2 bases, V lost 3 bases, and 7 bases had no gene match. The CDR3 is CASSHNRGSPYEQYF. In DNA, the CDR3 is TGTGCCAGCAGCCATAACAGGGGTTCCCCCTACGAGCAGTACTTC.

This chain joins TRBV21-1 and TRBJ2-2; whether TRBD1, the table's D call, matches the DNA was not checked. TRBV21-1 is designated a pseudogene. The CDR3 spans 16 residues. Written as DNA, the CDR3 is TGTGCCAGCAGCAACTTCACAGGGGTGAACACCGGGGAGCTGTTTTTT. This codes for CASSNFTGVNTGELFF.

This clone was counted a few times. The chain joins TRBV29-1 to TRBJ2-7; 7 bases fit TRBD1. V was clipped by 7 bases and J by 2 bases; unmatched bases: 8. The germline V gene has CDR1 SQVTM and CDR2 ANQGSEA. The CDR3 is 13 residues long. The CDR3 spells CSGTPGQTYEQYF. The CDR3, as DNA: TGCAGCGGCACCCCGGGACAGACCTACGAGCAGTACTTC.

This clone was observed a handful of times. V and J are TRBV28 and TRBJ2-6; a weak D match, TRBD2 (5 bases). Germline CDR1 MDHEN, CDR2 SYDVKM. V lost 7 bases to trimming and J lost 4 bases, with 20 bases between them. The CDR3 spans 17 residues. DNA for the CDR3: TGTGCCAGCACAACCTCCTCGGACTTGCCAGGGGCCAACGTCCTGACTTTC. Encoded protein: CASTTSSDLPGANVLTF.

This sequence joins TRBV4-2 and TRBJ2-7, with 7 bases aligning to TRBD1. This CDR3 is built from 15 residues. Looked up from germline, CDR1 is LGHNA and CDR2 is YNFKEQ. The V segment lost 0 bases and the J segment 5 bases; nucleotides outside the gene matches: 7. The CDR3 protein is CASSQDEQGLDEQYF. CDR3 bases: TGTGCCAGCAGCCAAGATGAACAGGGGCTGGACGAGCAGTACTTC.

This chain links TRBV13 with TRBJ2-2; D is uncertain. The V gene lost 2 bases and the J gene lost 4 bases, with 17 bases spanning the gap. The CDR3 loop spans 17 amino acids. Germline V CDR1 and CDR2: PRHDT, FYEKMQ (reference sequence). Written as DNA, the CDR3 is TGTGCCAGCAGCTTAAGTCTAACACGGAGAAGCACCGGGGAGCTGTTTTTT. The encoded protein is CASSLSLTRRSTGELFF.

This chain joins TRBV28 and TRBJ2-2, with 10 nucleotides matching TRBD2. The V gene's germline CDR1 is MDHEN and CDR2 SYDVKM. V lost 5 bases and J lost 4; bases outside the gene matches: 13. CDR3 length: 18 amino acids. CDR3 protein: CASSPLENSGGFTGELFF. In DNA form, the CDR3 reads TGTGCCAGCAGTCCCCTGGAAAATAGCGGGGGGTTCACCGGGGAGCTGTTTTTT.